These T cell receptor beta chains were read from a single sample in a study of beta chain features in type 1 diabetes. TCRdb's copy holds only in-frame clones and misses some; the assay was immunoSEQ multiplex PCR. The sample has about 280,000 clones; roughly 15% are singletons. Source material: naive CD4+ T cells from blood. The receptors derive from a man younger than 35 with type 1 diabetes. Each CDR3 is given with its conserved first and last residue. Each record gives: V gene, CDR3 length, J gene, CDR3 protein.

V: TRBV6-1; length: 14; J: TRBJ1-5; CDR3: CASSGTGGGQPQHF
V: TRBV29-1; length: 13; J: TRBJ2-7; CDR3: CSVTGQGFYEQYF
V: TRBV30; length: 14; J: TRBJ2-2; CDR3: CAWMGLAGVGELFF
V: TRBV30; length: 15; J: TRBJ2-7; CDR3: CAWSYGAPSSYEQYF
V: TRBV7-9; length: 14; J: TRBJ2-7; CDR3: CASSSRQANYEQYF
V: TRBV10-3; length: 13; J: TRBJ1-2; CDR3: CAITGTGGAGYTF
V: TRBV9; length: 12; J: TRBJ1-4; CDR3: CASNGTNEKLFF
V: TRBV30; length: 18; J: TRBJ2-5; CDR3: CAWSPGLIAGGLQETQYF
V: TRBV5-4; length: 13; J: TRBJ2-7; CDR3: CASSRRTGGEQYF
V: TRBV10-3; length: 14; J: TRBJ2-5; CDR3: CAISESSGQETQYF
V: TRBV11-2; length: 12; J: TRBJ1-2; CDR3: CASSSGSYGYTF
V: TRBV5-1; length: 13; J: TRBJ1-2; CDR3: CASSSGPGDGYTF
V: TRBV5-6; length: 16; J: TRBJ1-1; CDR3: CASSPRPGTGGTEAFF
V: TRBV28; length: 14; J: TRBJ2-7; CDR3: CASSLWQGHYEQYF
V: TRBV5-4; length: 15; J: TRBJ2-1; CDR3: CASSSGGLAYNEQFF